Following are 11 T cell receptor beta chains from one sample sequenced in a study of CD8+ T cells in alopecia areata. Specified treatment: oral pan-JAK inhibitor, 5-10 mg twice daily. In each case, RNA was isolated and then reverse transcribed into cDNA as the sequencing template. Sequencing was performed with immunoSEQ multiplex PCR; in TCRdb, only in-frame clones are kept and a portion is missing. The sample shows some 42,000 clones, roughly 92% of them seen only once. Sample: CD8+ T cells sorted from blood, taken at week 24, from a patient treated with tofacitinib. Every receptor here comes from a human donor with alopecia areata.

This sequence joins TRBV25-1 and TRBJ1-4; D unresolved. Germline CDR1 reads MGHDK; CDR2 reads SYGVNS. The CDR3 has 15 amino acids. Trimming shortened V by 1 base and J by 8 bases, and 14 bases separated the two germline ends. CDR3 sequence: CASSESEFDSEKLFF. The CDR3 DNA is TGTGCCAGCAGTGAATCGGAATTCGACTCAGAAAAACTGTTTTTT. Drawing the rest from reference TRBV25-1 and TRBJ1-4, the complete variable domain is EADIYQTPRYLVIGTGKKITLECSQTMGHDKMYWYQQDPGMELHLIHYSYGVNSTEKGDLSSESTVSRIRTEHFPLTLESARPSHTSQYLCASSESEFDSEKLFFGSGTQLSVL.

V is TRBV7-9 and J is TRBJ2-5, with 10 bases fitting TRBD2. The ends lost 3 bases at V and 3 bases at J; junction bases unmatched: 7. The V gene's germline CDR1 is SEHNR and CDR2 FQNEAQ (reference sequence). This CDR3 contains 16 residues. In DNA form, the CDR3 reads TGTGCCAGCAGCTTGGGGCCTAGCGGGGGTGAAGAGACCCAGTACTTC. Amino acids: CASSLGPSGGEETQYF.

The chain employs TRBV28 and TRBJ2-7; a weak D match, TRBD2 (6 bases). The CDR3 has 15 residues. The V and J ends lost 3 bases and 5 bases respectively, with 17 bases between them. In germline, CDR1 is MDHEN, CDR2 SYDVKM. CDR3 sequence: CASSFRVSGGDEQYF. CDR3 nucleotides: TGTGCCAGCAGTTTCCGGGTGTCCGGAGGGGACGAGCAGTACTTC.

The chain combines TRBV5-6 with TRBJ2-7; maybe TRBD1 (7 bases). This CDR3 region has 14 residues. Germline CDR1 and CDR2: SGHDT and YYEEEE. V gave up 0 bases and J gave up 3 bases, with 10 bases separating them. CDR3 protein: CASSLGQGGYEQYF. Written as DNA, the CDR3 is TGTGCCAGCAGCTTGGGACAGGGAGGCTACGAGCAGTACTTC.

CDR3 in DNA: TGTGCCAGCAGTTTACCGACTAGTAATGCAGATACGCAGTATTTT. Translation gives CASSLPTSNADTQYF. The V and J genes are TRBV27 and TRBJ2-3; D is possibly TRBD2 (6 bases). The V gene lost 2 bases and the J gene lost 4 bases, with 13 bases spanning the gap. The CDR3 is made up of 15 amino acids. Germline V gene sequence: CDR1 MNHEY, CDR2 SMNVEV (reference sequence).

The J gene is TRBJ2-2, the V gene TRBV5-4, with TRBD1 as a possible D gene (6 bases). V was clipped by 4 bases and J by 3 bases, with 13 bases between them. The CDR3 totals 15 residues. Looked up from germline, CDR1 is SGHNT and CDR2 is YYREEE (reference sequence). The CDR3 protein is CASSPSPGDTGELFF. CDR3 nucleotide sequence: TGTGCCAGCAGCCCGTCCCCAGGGGACACCGGGGAGCTGTTTTTT.

The chain combines TRBV7-9 with TRBJ2-1; the match to TRBD1 covers 8 bases. CDR3 length: 16 amino acids. V dropped 7 bases and J dropped 8; count of bases not matched to a gene: 16. Germline CDR1 and CDR2: SEHNR and FQNEAQ (reference sequence). The CDR3 nucleotides read TGTGCCAGCATCACCTCGACAGGGGATTGGGTTGATGAGCAGTTCTTC. Translating gives CASITSTGDWVDEQFF.

This clone has more than one count but fewer than ten. V is TRBV29-1 and J is TRBJ2-3; unclear D gene. CDR3 length equals 13 residues. Germline CDR1 reads SQVTM; CDR2 reads ANQGSEA. Trimming stripped 4 bases from V and 2 bases from J, with 10 bases between. The CDR3 loop is CSVGLVDTDTQYF. The DNA of the CDR3 is TGCAGCGTTGGGTTGGTCGACACAGATACGCAGTATTTT.

This clone appeared a single time. V and J are TRBV28 and TRBJ2-3; 11 nucleotides align to TRBD2. The CDR3 contains 16 residues. J lost 4 bases, V lost 5 bases, and 8 bases had no gene match. The germline V gene has CDR1 MDHEN and CDR2 SYDVKM. The CDR3 nucleotides read TGTGCCAGCAGTACCCCTAGCGGGGGGCAGTCAGATACGCAGTATTTT. As protein: CASSTPSGGQSDTQYF.

This chain joins TRBV30 and TRBJ2-7; D gene unclear. Per germline, CDR1 GTSNPN and CDR2 SVGIG (reference sequence). Trimming removed 2 bases at V and 0 bases at J, with 5 bases between. The CDR3 loop spans 12 amino acids. The CDR3 is CAWSPDSYEQYF. The CDR3 DNA is TGTGCCTGGAGTCCAGACTCCTACGAGCAGTACTTC.

In its sample, this clone was seen a few times. The junction and the germline gene differ at one end; a read error may be behind it. CDR3 coding DNA: TGTGCCAGCAGTGAACGAGGGATCTTC. Translated, it gives CASSERGIF. The gene calls are TRBV6-1 and TRBJ2-1; a weak D match, TRBD2 (5 bases). CDR3 length: 9 amino acids. Germline-derived CDR1 and CDR2 are MNHNS and SASEGT.